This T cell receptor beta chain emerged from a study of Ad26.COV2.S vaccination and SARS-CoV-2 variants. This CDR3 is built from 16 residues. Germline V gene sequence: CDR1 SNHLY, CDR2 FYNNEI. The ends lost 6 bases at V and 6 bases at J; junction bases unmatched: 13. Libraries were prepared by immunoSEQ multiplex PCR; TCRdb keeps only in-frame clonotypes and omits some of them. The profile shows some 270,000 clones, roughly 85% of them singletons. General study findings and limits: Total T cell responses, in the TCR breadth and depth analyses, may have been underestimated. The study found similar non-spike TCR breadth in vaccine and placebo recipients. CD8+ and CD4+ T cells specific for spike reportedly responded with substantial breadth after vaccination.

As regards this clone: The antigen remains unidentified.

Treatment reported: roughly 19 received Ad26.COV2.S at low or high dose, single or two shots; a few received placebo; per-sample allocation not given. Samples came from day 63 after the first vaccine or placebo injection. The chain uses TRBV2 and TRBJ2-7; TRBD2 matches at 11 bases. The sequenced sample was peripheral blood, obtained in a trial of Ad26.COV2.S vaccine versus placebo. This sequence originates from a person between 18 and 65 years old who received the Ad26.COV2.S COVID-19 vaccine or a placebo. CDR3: CASRDIAGGLSREQYF. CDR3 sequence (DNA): TGTGCCAGCAGAGACATAGCGGGGGGGCTGTCTCGCGAGCAGTACTTC. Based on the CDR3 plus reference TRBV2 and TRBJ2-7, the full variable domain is EPEVTQTPSHQVTQMGQEVILRCVPISNHLYFYWYRQILGQKVEFLVSFYNNEISEKSEIFDDQFSVERPDGSNFTLKIRSTKLEDSAMYFCASRDIAGGLSREQYFGPGTRLTVT.